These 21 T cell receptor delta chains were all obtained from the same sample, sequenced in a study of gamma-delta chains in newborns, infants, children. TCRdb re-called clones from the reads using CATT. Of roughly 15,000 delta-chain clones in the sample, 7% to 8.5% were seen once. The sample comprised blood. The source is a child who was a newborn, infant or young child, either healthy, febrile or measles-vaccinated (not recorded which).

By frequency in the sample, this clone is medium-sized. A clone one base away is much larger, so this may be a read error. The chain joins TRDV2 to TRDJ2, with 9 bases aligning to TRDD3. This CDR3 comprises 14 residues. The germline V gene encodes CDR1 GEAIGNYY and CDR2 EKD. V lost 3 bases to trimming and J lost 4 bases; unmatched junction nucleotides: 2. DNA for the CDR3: TGTGCCTGTGACGTACTGGGGGAGACAGCACAACTCTTCTTT. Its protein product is CACDVLGETAQLFF.

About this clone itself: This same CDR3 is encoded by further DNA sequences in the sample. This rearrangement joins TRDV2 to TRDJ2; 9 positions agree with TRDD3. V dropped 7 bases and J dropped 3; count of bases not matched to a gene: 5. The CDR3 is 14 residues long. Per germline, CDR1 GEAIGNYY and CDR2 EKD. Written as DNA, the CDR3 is TGTGCCTGCGATTACTGGGGGATGACAGCACAACTCTTCTTT. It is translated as CACDYWGMTAQLFF.

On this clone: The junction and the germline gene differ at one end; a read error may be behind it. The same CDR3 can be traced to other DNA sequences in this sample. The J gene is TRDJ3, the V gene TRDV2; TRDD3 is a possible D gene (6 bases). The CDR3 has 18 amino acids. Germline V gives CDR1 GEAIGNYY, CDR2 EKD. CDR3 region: CACDTWGSSSWDTRQMFF. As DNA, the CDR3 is TGTGCCTGTGACACCTGGGGGTCCAGCTCCTGGGACACCCGTCAGATGTTTTTC.

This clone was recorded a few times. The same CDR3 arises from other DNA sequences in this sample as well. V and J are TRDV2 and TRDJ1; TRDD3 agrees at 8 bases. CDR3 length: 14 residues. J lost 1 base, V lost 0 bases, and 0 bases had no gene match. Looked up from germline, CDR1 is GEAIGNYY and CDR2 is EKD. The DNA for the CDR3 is TGTGCCTGTGACACCGGGATACGCACCGATAAACTCATCTTT. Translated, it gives CACDTGIRTDKLIF.

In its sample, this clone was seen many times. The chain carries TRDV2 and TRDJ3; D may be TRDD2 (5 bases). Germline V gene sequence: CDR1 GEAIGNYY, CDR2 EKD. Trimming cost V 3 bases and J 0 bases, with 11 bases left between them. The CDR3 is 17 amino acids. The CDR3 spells CACDPTYHSWDTRQMFF. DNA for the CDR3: TGTGCCTGTGACCCTACTTACCACTCCTGGGACACCCGACAGATGTTTTTC.

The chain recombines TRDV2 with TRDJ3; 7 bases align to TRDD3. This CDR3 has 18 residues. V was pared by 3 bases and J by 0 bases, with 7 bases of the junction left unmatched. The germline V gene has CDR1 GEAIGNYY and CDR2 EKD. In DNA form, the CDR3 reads TGTGCCTGTGACGCCCTGGGGGCCCACTCCTGGGACACCCGACAGATGTTTTTC. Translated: CACDALGAHSWDTRQMFF.

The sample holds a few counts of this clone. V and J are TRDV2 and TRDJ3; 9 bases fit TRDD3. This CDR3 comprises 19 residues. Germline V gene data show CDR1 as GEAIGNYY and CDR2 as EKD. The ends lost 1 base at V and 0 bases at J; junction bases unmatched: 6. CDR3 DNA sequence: TGTGCCTGTGACACTGCTGGGGGATTTAGCTCCTGGGACACCCGACAGATGTTTTTC. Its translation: CACDTAGGFSSWDTRQMFF.

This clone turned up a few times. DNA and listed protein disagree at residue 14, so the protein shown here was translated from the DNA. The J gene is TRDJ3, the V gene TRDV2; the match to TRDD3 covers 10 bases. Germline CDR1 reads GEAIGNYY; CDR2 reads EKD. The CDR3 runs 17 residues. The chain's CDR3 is CACDILGDFWDTRRMFF. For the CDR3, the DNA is TGTGCCTGTGACATACTGGGGGATTTTTGGGACACCCGACGGATGTTTTTC.

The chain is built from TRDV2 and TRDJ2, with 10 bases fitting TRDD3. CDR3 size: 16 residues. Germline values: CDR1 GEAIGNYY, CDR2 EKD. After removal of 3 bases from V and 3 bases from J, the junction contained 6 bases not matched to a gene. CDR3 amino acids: CACDSLGDEVTAQLFF. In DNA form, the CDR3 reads TGTGCCTGTGACTCACTGGGGGATGAAGTGACAGCACAACTCTTCTTT.

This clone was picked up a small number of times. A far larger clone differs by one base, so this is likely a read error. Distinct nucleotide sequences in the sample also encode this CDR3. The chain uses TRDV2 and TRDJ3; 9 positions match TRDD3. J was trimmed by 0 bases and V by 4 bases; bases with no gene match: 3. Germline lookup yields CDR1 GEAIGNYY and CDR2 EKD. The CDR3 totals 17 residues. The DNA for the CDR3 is TGTGCCTGTGATATACTGGGGGACTCCTGGGACACCCGACAGATGTTTTTC. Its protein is CACDILGDSWDTRQMFF.

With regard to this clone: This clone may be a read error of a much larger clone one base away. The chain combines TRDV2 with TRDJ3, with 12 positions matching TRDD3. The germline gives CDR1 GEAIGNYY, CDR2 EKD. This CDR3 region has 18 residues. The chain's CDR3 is CACDPTGGYSRDTRQMFF. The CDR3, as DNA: TGTGCCTGTGACCCTACTGGGGGATACTCCCGGGACACCCGACAGATGTTTTTC.

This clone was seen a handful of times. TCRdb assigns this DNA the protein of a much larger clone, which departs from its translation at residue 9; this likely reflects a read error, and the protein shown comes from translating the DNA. The CDR3 bases are TGTGCCTGTGACGTACTGGGGGATATGCGCTCCTGGGACACCCGACAGATGTTTTTC. This sequence encodes CACDVLGDMRSWDTRQMFF. This sequence joins TRDV2 and TRDJ3; 11 bases map to TRDD3. CDR1 GEAIGNYY and CDR2 EKD come from the germline V gene. The CDR3 spans 19 residues. V trimming: 3 bases; J trimming: 0 bases; junction bases outside the gene matches: 6.

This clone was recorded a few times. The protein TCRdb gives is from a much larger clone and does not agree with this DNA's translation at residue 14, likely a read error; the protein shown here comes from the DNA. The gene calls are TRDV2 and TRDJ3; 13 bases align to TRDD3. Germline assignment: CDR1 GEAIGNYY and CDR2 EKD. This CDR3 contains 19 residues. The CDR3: CACDVLGDTSSWDARQMFF. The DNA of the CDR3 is TGTGCCTGTGACGTACTGGGGGATACGAGCTCCTGGGACGCCCGACAGATGTTTTTC.

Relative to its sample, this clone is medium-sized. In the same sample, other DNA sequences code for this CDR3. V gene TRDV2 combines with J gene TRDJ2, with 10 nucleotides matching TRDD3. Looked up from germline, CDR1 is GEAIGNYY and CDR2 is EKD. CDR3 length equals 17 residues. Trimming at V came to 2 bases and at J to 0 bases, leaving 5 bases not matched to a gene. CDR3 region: CACDMVGDTTLTAQLFF. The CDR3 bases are TGTGCCTGTGACATGGTGGGGGATACAACTTTGACAGCACAACTCTTCTTT.

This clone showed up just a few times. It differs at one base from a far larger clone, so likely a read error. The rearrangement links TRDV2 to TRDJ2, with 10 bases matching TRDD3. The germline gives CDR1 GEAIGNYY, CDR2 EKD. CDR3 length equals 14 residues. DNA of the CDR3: TGTGCCTGTGACTACTGGGGGATGACAGCACAACGCTTCTTT. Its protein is CACDYWGMTAQRFF.

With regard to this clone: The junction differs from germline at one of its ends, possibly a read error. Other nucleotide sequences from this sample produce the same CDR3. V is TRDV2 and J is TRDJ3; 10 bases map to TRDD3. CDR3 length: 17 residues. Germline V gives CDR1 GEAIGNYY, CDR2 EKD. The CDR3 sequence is CACDITGGSWDTRQMFF. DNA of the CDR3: TGTGCCTGTGACATAACTGGGGGATCCTGGGACACCCGGCAGATGTTTTTC.

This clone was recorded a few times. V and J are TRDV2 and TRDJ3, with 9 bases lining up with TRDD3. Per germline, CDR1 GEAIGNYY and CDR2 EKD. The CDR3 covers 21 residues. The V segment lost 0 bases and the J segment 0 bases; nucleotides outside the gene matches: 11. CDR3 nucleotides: TGTGCCTGTGACACCGTAGTCTGGGGGATCCACAGCTCCTGGGACACCCGACAGATGTTTTTC. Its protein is CACDTVVWGIHSSWDTRQMFF.

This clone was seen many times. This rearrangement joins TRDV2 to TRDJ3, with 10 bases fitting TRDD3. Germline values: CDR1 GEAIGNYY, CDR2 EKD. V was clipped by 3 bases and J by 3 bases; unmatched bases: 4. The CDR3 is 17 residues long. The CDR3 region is CACDVWGISWDTRQMFF. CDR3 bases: TGTGCCTGTGACGTCTGGGGGATAAGCTGGGACACCCGACAGATGTTTTTC.

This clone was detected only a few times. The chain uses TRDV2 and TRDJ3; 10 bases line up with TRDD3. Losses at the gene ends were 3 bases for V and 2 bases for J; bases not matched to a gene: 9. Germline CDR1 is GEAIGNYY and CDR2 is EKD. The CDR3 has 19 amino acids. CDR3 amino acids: CACDALLGDSTWDTRQMFF. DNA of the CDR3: TGTGCCTGTGACGCATTACTGGGGGATTCCACCTGGGACACCCGACAGATGTTTTTC.

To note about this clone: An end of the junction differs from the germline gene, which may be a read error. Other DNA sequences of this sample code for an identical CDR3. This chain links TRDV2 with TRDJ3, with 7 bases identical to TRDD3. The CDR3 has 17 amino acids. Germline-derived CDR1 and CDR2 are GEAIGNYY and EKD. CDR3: CACDIWGSSWDTRQMFF. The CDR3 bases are TGTGCCTGCGACATTTGGGGGAGCTCCTGGGACACCCGACAGATGTTTTTC.

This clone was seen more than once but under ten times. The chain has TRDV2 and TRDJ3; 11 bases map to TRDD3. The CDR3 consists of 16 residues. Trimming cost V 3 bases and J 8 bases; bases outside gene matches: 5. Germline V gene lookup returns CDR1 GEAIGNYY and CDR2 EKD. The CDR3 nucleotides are TGTGCCTGTGACTTTATGGGGGATACGCACACCCGACAGATGTTTTTC. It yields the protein CACDFMGDTHTRQMFF.